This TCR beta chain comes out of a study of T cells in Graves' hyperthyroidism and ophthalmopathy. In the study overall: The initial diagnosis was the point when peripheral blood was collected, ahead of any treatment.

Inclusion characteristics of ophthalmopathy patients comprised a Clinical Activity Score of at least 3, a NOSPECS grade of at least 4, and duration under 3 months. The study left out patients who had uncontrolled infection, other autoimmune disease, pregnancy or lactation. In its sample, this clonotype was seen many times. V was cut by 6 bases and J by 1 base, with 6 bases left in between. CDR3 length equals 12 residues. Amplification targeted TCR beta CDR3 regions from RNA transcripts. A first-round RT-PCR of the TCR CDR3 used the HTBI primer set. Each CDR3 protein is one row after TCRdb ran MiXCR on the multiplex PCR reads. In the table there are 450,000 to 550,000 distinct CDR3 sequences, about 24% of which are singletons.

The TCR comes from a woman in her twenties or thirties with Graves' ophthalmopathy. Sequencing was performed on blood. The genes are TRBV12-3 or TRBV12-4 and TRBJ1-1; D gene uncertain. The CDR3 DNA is TGTGCCAGCAGCTTCTCGAACACTGAAGCTTTCTTT. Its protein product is CASSFSNTEAFF.